These 17 T cell receptor beta chains were all obtained from the same sample, sequenced in a study of shared clonotypes between healthy human individuals. Only in-frame clones appear in the TCRdb table, and some are missing; sequencing was by immunoSEQ multiplex PCR. The table lists 300,000 to 400,000 clones, roughly 91% of them singletons. The sequenced sample consisted of memory CD8+ T cells sorted from blood. Sample subset: CD45RO+ cells pooled with CCR7-negative TemRA cells. These receptors originate from a man between 18 and 29 years old in good health.

This clone is a singleton in its sample. The chain carries TRBV7-8 and TRBJ2-5; 11 bases align to TRBD2. The CDR3 has 16 residues. V dropped 5 bases and J dropped 1; count of bases not matched to a gene: 6. Germline V gene lookup returns CDR1 SGHVS and CDR2 FQNEAQ. CDR3: CASSTLAGEVQETQYF. CDR3 sequence (DNA): TGTGCCAGCAGCACACTAGCGGGGGAGGTCCAAGAGACCCAGTACTTC.

This chain's CDR3 is CASGMGSGAFF. As DNA, the CDR3 is TGTGCCAGCGGAATGGGATCAGGGGCTTTCTTT. V and J are TRBV11-2 and TRBJ1-1, with D perhaps TRBD1 (5 bases). Germline values: CDR1 SGHAT, CDR2 FQNNGV. V was clipped by 8 bases and J by 11 bases, with 15 bases between them. The CDR3 has 11 residues. Looking up the rest from reference TRBV11-2 and TRBJ1-1 gives the full variable domain: EAGVAQSPRYKIIEKRQSVAFWCNPISGHATLYWYQQILGQGPKLLIQFQNNGVVDDSQLPKDRFSAERLKGVDSTLKIQPAKLEDSAVYLCASGMGSGAFFGQGTRLTVV.

The CDR3, as DNA: TGTGCCAGCAGTTTCGGCAGGGGGCTGGGTTCACCCCTCCACTTT. Protein product: CASSFGRGLGSPLHF. V gene TRBV28 combines with J gene TRBJ1-6; TRBD1 agrees at 8 bases. Germline assignment: CDR1 MDHEN and CDR2 SYDVKM. The CDR3 length is 15 residues. The V gene end was trimmed by 3 bases and the J gene end by 9 bases; junction bases not matched to a gene: 7.

The V gene is TRBV10-3, the J gene TRBJ2-3, with 7 positions matching TRBD2. Germline V gives CDR1 ENHRY, CDR2 SYGVKD. The junction had 12 bases not matched to a gene; V was cut back by 8 bases and J by 7 bases. The CDR3 runs to 14 residues. The CDR3 here is CAIGLTGGPYTQYF. In DNA, the CDR3 is TGTGCCATCGGTTTAACGGGGGGACCGTATACGCAGTATTTT.

The chain joins TRBV4-3 to TRBJ1-4, with D possibly being TRBD1 (5 bases). In germline, CDR1 is LGHNA, CDR2 YSLEER. Trimming cost V 0 bases and J 8 bases, with 13 bases left between them. This CDR3 comprises 15 residues. CDR3 sequence (DNA): TGCGCCAGCAGCCAAGAGAGGGGATGGGACGAAAAACTGTTTTTT. This gives the protein CASSQERGWDEKLFF.

CDR3 protein: CAWTLAAEQFF. The CDR3, as DNA: TGTGCCTGGACTCTAGCTGCTGAGCAGTTCTTC. The rearrangement links TRBV30 to TRBJ2-1; D is possibly TRBD2 (5 bases). Germline CDR1 reads GTSNPN; CDR2 reads SVGIG (reference sequence). V was cut by 4 bases and J by 9 bases, with 10 bases left in between. The CDR3 consists of 11 residues.

The chain combines TRBV6-5 with TRBJ2-5; 8 bases agree with TRBD2. With V trimmed by 5 bases and J by 1 base, 6 bases remained unmatched. Germline V gives CDR1 MNHEY, CDR2 SVGAGI. This CDR3 is 15 amino acids long. The CDR3 protein is CASSPGGGSQETQYF. The CDR3 coding sequence is TGTGCCAGCAGTCCCGGGGGGGGGTCCCAAGAGACCCAGTACTTC.

The genes are TRBV6-5 and TRBJ2-2, with no clear D. Per germline, CDR1 MNHEY and CDR2 SVGAGI. The CDR3 is 16 residues long. With 0 bases removed from V and 3 bases from J, the gap between germline ends came to 11 bases. The CDR3 reads CASSYSSDRYTGELFF. The CDR3 DNA reads TGTGCCAGCAGTTACTCCTCGGACCGGTACACCGGGGAGCTGTTTTTT.

On this clone: Other DNA sequences within the sample encode an identical CDR3. The genes are TRBV28 and TRBJ2-7; D could derive from TRBD1 or TRBD2 (5 bases each). The germline CDR1 and CDR2 sequences are MDHEN and SYDVKM. The germline V and J ends were trimmed by 3 bases and 3 bases, with 9 bases remaining between them. The CDR3 runs 13 residues. The CDR3 here is CASSFRGFYEQYF. The CDR3 region has the DNA TGTGCCAGCAGTTTCCGGGGCTTCTACGAGCAGTACTTC.

This chain connects TRBV7-9 to TRBJ2-3; 10 bases are shared with TRBD2. The CDR3 loop spans 15 amino acids. V lost 3 bases to trimming and J lost 5 bases; unmatched junction nucleotides: 5. From germline, CDR1 is SEHNR and CDR2 FQNEAQ (reference sequence). The chain's CDR3 is CASSFLAGAQDTQYF. CDR3 bases: TGTGCCAGCAGCTTCCTAGCGGGGGCCCAAGATACGCAGTATTTT.

The chain uses TRBV5-4 and TRBJ2-7; a possible D gene is TRBD1 (6 bases). The CDR3 has 15 residues. Between the trimmed V and J ends, which lost 4 bases and 1 base, there was a span of 15 bases. The V gene's germline CDR1 is SGHNT and CDR2 YYREEE (reference sequence). The CDR3, as DNA: TGTGCCAGCAGCGAAGCCCGGGACAAGTCCTACGAGCAGTACTTC. Translating it yields CASSEARDKSYEQYF.

Comments on this clone: At one boundary the junction diverges from the germline segment, which might be a read error. The genes are TRBV6-1 and TRBJ2-7; 10 nucleotides line up with TRBD2. The CDR3 is made up of 16 amino acids. Per the germline V gene, CDR1 is MNHNS and CDR2 is SASEGT. The CDR3 bases are TGTGCCAGCAGCGAAGGCCTAGCGGGGGCCCCCGGCGAGCAGTACTTC. It specifies CASSEGLAGAPGEQYF.

The chain couples TRBV10-3 to TRBJ2-3; 11 bases align to TRBD1. This CDR3 has 17 residues. CDR1 is ENHRY and CDR2 is SYGVKD in the germline V gene. V trimming: 6 bases; J trimming: 2 bases; junction bases outside the gene matches: 10. The CDR3 loop is CAIRDRGLPSITDTQYF. The CDR3 DNA follows: TGTGCCATCAGGGACAGGGGGCTCCCTTCAATCACAGATACGCAGTATTTT.

The chain couples TRBV4-1 to TRBJ2-7, with 8 bases aligning to TRBD2. The CDR3 spans 17 residues. CDR1 and CDR2 from the germline V gene are MGHRA and YSYEKL. The ends lost 0 bases at V and 2 bases at J; junction bases unmatched: 9. CDR3 nucleotide sequence: TGCGCCAGCAGCCAAGATCCCCCTAGCGGGCTGACCTACGAGCAGTACTTC. Its translation is CASSQDPPSGLTYEQYF.

The DNA of the CDR3 is TGTGCCAGCAGCTGGGGGGTAATCGAGACAGATACGCAGTATTTT. It is translated as CASSWGVIETDTQYF. This sequence joins TRBV7-9 and TRBJ2-3, with D possibly matching TRBD2 (6 bases). The CDR3 sequence is 15 residues long. V was trimmed by 4 bases and J by 3 bases, leaving 14 bases between them. Germline V gives CDR1 SEHNR, CDR2 FQNEAQ (reference sequence).

This clone has a single count. The V and J genes are TRBV6-5 and TRBJ2-1; D is possibly TRBD1 (5 bases). Germline V lookup: CDR1 MNHEY, CDR2 SVGAGI. V lost 5 bases and J lost 14, with 19 bases in between. The CDR3 sequence is 13 residues long. The CDR3 DNA sequence: TGTGCCAGCAGTCCTCGGACACCTCTCGGAGAGTTCTTC. This gives the protein CASSPRTPLGEFF.

This clone came up a few times. The rearrangement joins TRBV4-3 to TRBJ2-3; perhaps TRBD1 as D (6 bases). Trimming shortened V by 4 bases and J by 6 bases, and 14 bases separated the two germline ends. Germline assignment: CDR1 LGHNA and CDR2 YSLEER. The CDR3 sequence is 14 residues long. DNA for the CDR3: TGCGCCAGCAGCCCTCGACAGGTCGGGGATACGCAGTATTTT. Translating it yields CASSPRQVGDTQYF.